Listed here are 8 T cell receptor beta chains from one sample, sequenced in a study of T cell changes during pregnancy in multiple sclerosis. Clones were read by immunoSEQ multiplex PCR, and TCRdb kept only the in-frame ones, dropping some. The repertoire consists of 50,000 to 75,000 clones, with 91% occurring once and the leading ten covering approximately 1.4%. Source: peripheral blood, taken after pregnancy. The source is a female donor in good health, enrolled as a control in a pregnancy study.

The rearrangement links TRBV28 to TRBJ1-1; D ambiguous. V shed 4 bases and J shed 9 bases, with 24 bases lying between them. This CDR3 is built from 16 residues. Germline-derived CDR1 and CDR2 are MDHEN and SYDVKM. CDR3 loop: CASSSLTAIELEKAFF. CDR3 in DNA: TGTGCCAGCAGTTCCCTGACGGCAATCGAACTAGAGAAAGCTTTCTTT. The full variable domain, completed using reference TRBV28 and TRBJ1-1, is DVKVTQSSRYLVKRTGEKVFLECVQDMDHENMFWYRQDPGLGLRLIYFSYDVKMKEKGDIPEGYSVSREKKERFSLILESASTNQTSMYLCASSSLTAIELEKAFFGQGTRLTVV.

V is TRBV7-9 and J is TRBJ1-2; the D is unclear. Looked up from germline, CDR1 is SEHNR and CDR2 is FQNEAQ (reference sequence). The V and J ends lost 5 bases and 6 bases respectively, with 13 bases between them. This CDR3 is 13 amino acids long. This chain's CDR3 is CASSPGGVNGYTF. The CDR3 DNA is TGTGCCAGCAGCCCCGGCGGAGTAAATGGCTACACCTTC.

This chain uses TRBV6-1 with TRBJ1-2; D may be TRBD1 (6 bases). Germline V gene data show CDR1 as MNHNS and CDR2 as SASEGT. Trimming removed 0 bases from V and 4 bases from J, with 12 bases in between. This CDR3 has 15 residues. This chain's CDR3 is CASSEAQGTSYGYTF. In nucleotides, the CDR3 is TGTGCCAGCAGTGAAGCCCAGGGGACCTCCTATGGCTACACCTTC.

V usage is TRBV11-2 and J usage is TRBJ1-1, with 7 nucleotides matching TRBD1. With V trimmed by 2 bases and J by 4 bases, 1 base remained unmatched. The CDR3 extends over 13 amino acids. Germline V CDR1 and CDR2: SGHAT, FQNNGV. CDR3 region: CASSLQGGTEAFF. The CDR3 DNA sequence: TGTGCCAGCAGCTTACAGGGGGGCACTGAAGCTTTCTTT.

The gene calls are TRBV21-1 and TRBJ1-2; the D call in the table, TRBD1, was not verified against the DNA. TRBV21-1 counts as a pseudogene. The CDR3 consists of 14 residues. The CDR3: CASSDQGANYGYTF. The CDR3 DNA reads TGTGCCAGCAGCGATCAGGGGGCGAACTATGGCTACACCTTC.

The V gene is TRBV29-1, the J gene TRBJ2-2, with D perhaps TRBD1 (6 bases). V was clipped by 0 bases and J by 6 bases, with 14 bases between them. The CDR3 is 15 residues long. In germline, CDR1 is SQVTM, CDR2 ANQGSEA. CDR3 sequence (DNA): TGCAGCGTTGAAGATCTTACAGGGTTAGCCGGGGAGCTGTTTTTT. Translation gives CSVEDLTGLAGELFF.

The genes are TRBV10-2 and TRBJ2-7; TRBD1 might be the D (6 bases). The germline V gene has CDR1 WSHSY and CDR2 SAAADI. V was clipped by 4 bases and J by 0 bases, with 10 bases between them. The CDR3 has 14 amino acids. The CDR3 here is CASSGRDTSYEQYF. In DNA, the CDR3 is TGCGCCAGCAGTGGCAGGGACACCTCCTACGAGCAGTACTTC.

The CDR3 region is CASSLEGGTGTQYF. In DNA, the CDR3 is TGTGCCAGCAGCTTGGAGGGGGGGACTGGGACGCAGTATTTT. The chain combines TRBV5-4 with TRBJ2-3; a weak D match, TRBD2 (7 bases). Germline V gene sequence: CDR1 SGHNT, CDR2 YYREEE (reference sequence). The CDR3 covers 14 residues. V lost 0 bases to trimming and J lost 9 bases, with 14 bases between them. The entire variable domain, with the rest obtained from reference TRBV5-4 and TRBJ2-3, is as follows: ETGVTQSPTHLIKTRGQQVTLRCSSQSGHNTVSWYQQALGQGPQFIFQYYREEENGRGNFPPRFSGLQFPNYSSELNVNALELDDSALYLCASSLEGGTGTQYFGPGTRLTVL.